What follows is one TCR beta chain and its context. Sequencing used immunoSEQ multiplex PCR; TCRdb keeps in-frame clones, though not all of them. The sample holds over 250,000 clones; 88% are singletons and the top ten take approximately 2%. This CDR3 has 16 amino acids. CDR1 is SGHAT, CDR2 FQNNGV, per germline. Trimming removed 5 bases at V and 0 bases at J, with 14 bases between. These data originate in a study of blood T cell repertoires in COVID-19. The clonotype comes from a woman in her sixties or seventies in a cohort exposed to, infected with or recovered from COVID-19 (not recorded which). The rearrangement links TRBV11-2 to TRBJ2-1, with D hard to call. The sequenced material came from PBMCs or T cells enriched from blood (not recorded which). CDR3: CASSINGWSSYNEQFF. The CDR3 nucleotides are TGTGCCAGCAGCATAAACGGATGGAGCTCCTACAATGAGCAGTTCTTC.